This entry lists 30 T cell receptor beta chains sequenced from one sample in a study of graft-versus-host responses after intestinal transplantation. Sequencing used immunoSEQ multiplex PCR; TCRdb keeps in-frame clones, though not all of them. The sample shows approximately 99,000 clones, around 90% of them seen only once. Which antigens these TCRs recognize remains unknown. The input for sequencing was unstimulated CD8+ T cells sorted from spleen or lymph node cells, taken before transplant. The receptors were sampled from a human donor who was the organ donor for an intestinal transplant.

This clone was detected once. This chain joins TRBV4-1 and TRBJ2-5; D gene unclear. The germline V gene has CDR1 MGHRA and CDR2 YSYEKL. The CDR3 has 12 residues. Trimming removed 3 bases from V and 2 bases from J, with 4 bases in between. In nucleotides, the CDR3 is TGCGCCAGCAGCCATCCACAAGAGACCCAGTACTTC. Encoded protein: CASSHPQETQYF.

This clone was detected once. J is TRBJ2-7 and V is TRBV27; 9 nucleotides line up with TRBD2. This CDR3 is 18 amino acids long. J was trimmed by 4 bases and V by 5 bases; bases with no gene match: 18. CDR1 MNHEY and CDR2 SMNVEV come from the germline V gene (reference sequence). This chain's CDR3 is CASSPGTAFSGSVYEQYF. CDR3 DNA sequence: TGTGCCAGCAGTCCAGGGACAGCTTTTAGCGGGAGTGTTTACGAGCAGTACTTC.

The CDR3, as DNA: TGTGCCAGCAGTTTGACTAGCGGTTCCTACGAGCAGTACTTC. This translates into CASSLTSGSYEQYF. V usage is TRBV7-2 and J usage is TRBJ2-7; 9 nucleotides agree with TRBD2. Per the germline V gene, CDR1 is SGHTA and CDR2 is FQGNSA. Losses at the gene ends were 6 bases for V and 1 base for J; bases not matched to a gene: 4. The CDR3 contains 14 residues.

The J gene is TRBJ1-1, the V gene TRBV4-1; TRBD1 aligns across 9 bases. Germline V gives CDR1 MGHRA, CDR2 YSYEKL. J gave up 6 bases and V 1 base, and 6 bases lay outside the gene matches. The CDR3 sequence is 15 residues long. DNA for the CDR3: TGCGCCAGCAGCCAAGGGACAGGGGTGGACGCTGAAGCTTTCTTT. It specifies CASSQGTGVDAEAFF.

The chain recombines TRBV4-1 with TRBJ2-7; the match to TRBD1 covers 9 bases. The length of the CDR3 is 14 residues. J gave up 3 bases and V 4 bases, and 4 bases lay outside the gene matches. Germline CDR1 and CDR2: MGHRA and YSYEKL. CDR3 sequence: CASSPGTGLYEQYF. The CDR3 nucleotides read TGCGCCAGCAGCCCCGGGACAGGGCTCTACGAGCAGTACTTC.

This clone was counted only a few times. The chain joins TRBV30 to TRBJ1-4; D gene uncertain. Germline CDR1 GTSNPN, CDR2 SVGIG (reference sequence). The ends were cut back, 2 bases at V and 7 bases at J, with 14 bases in the middle. CDR3 length: 14 residues. CDR3 in DNA: TGTGCCTGGAGTTCGACATCCGGCGTTGAAAAACTGTTTTTT. It encodes CAWSSTSGVEKLFF.

In nucleotides, the CDR3 is TGTGCCACCAGCCGTCCGGGACTAGGGCAGTATTTT. It translates to CATSRPGLGQYF. The chain is built from TRBV15 and TRBJ2-3; TRBD2 matches at 8 bases. The germline V gene encodes CDR1 LNHNV and CDR2 YYDKDF (reference sequence). Trimming at V came to 5 bases and at J to 11 bases, leaving 6 bases not matched to a gene. This CDR3 is 12 amino acids long.

This rearrangement joins TRBV5-6 to TRBJ2-3; TRBD2 agrees at 11 bases. The length of the CDR3 is 15 residues. V shed 2 bases, J shed 4 bases, and the junction held 3 bases outside the gene matches. CDR1 SGHDT and CDR2 YYEEEE come from the germline V gene. The CDR3 protein is CASSLRSGGADTQYF. The CDR3 DNA reads as TGTGCCAGCAGCTTACGTAGCGGGGGGGCAGATACGCAGTATTTT.

This chain joins TRBV5-4 and TRBJ2-4; 10 bases match TRBD1. The CDR3 runs 17 residues. CDR1 is SGHNT, CDR2 YYREEE, per germline (reference sequence). V was pared by 0 bases and J by 2 bases, with 5 bases of the junction left unmatched. The CDR3 sequence is CASSLERTGGTKNIQYF. The CDR3 DNA follows: TGTGCCAGCAGCTTGGAACGGACAGGGGGAACCAAAAACATTCAGTACTTC. Using reference TRBV5-4 and TRBJ2-4 for the parts outside the CDR3, the full variable domain is ETGVTQSPTHLIKTRGQQVTLRCSSQSGHNTVSWYQQALGQGPQFIFQYYREEENGRGNFPPRFSGLQFPNYSSELNVNALELDDSALYLCASSLERTGGTKNIQYFGAGTRLSVL.

The rearrangement links TRBV5-6 to TRBJ2-7; TRBD2 aligns across 13 bases. V lost 4 bases to trimming and J lost 3 bases; unmatched junction nucleotides: 10. Germline CDR1 and CDR2: SGHDT and YYEEEE. The CDR3 has 17 amino acids. CDR3 sequence (DNA): TGTGCCAGCAGCCTCAGGACTAGCGGGGGCCCAAACTACGAGCAGTACTTC. It encodes CASSLRTSGGPNYEQYF.

This rearrangement joins TRBV5-1 to TRBJ1-2, with a possible D match to TRBD1 (6 bases). From germline, CDR1 is SGHRS and CDR2 YFSETQ. The CDR3 loop spans 14 amino acids. The V end was cut by 4 bases, the J end by 7 bases, with 17 bases between. This chain's CDR3 is CASSPPGATFGYTF. In DNA form, the CDR3 reads TGCGCCAGCAGCCCCCCAGGGGCTACCTTTGGCTACACCTTC.

This rearrangement joins TRBV6-5 to TRBJ1-1; TRBD1 is a possible D gene (5 bases). Trimming removed 8 bases at V and 3 bases at J, with 13 bases between. Germline V gene sequence: CDR1 MNHEY, CDR2 SVGAGI. This CDR3 contains 13 residues. The DNA of the CDR3 is TGTGCCAGCGGCTTCAGGGAGGACACTGAAGCTTTCTTT. Protein sequence: CASGFREDTEAFF.

This clone was detected only once. V gene TRBV5-1 combines with J gene TRBJ1-2; no definite D call. This CDR3 is 14 amino acids long. The V end lost 4 bases, the J end lost 8 bases, and 18 bases lay between the germline ends. The germline gives CDR1 SGHRS, CDR2 YFSETQ. The CDR3 nucleotides are TGCGCCAGCAGCCTTGGAGGAGGCGGAGGGGGCTACACCTTC. Translated: CASSLGGGGGGYTF.

This chain connects TRBV18 to TRBJ2-6, with 7 bases fitting TRBD1. V gave up 2 bases and J gave up 0 bases; unmatched junction bases: 4. Germline-derived CDR1 and CDR2 are KGHSH and LQKENI. The CDR3 is 17 residues long. The CDR3 spells CASSPWDRSSGANVLTF. CDR3 sequence (DNA): TGTGCCAGCTCACCATGGGACAGAAGCTCTGGGGCCAACGTCCTGACTTTC.

The chain carries TRBV7-3 and TRBJ1-1, with unresolved D. The ends were cut back, 5 bases at V and 3 bases at J, with 13 bases in the middle. From germline, CDR1 is SGHTA and CDR2 FQGTGA. The CDR3 spans 14 residues. For the CDR3, the DNA is TGTGCCAGCAGCAAGGACCCCGGGGACACTGAAGCTTTCTTT. This gives the protein CASSKDPGDTEAFF.

This sequence joins TRBV5-1 and TRBJ2-3; D remains unclear. CDR3 length equals 15 residues. Trimming shortened V by 0 bases and J by 3 bases, and 11 bases separated the two germline ends. Germline V gene lookup returns CDR1 SGHRS and CDR2 YFSETQ. The CDR3 DNA sequence: TGCGCCAGCAGCTTGGCGGCGGATAGTACAGATACGCAGTATTTT. It encodes CASSLAADSTDTQYF.

The chain has TRBV28 and TRBJ2-7; 10 nucleotides match TRBD2. J gave up 0 bases and V 6 bases, and 5 bases lay outside the gene matches. From germline, CDR1 is MDHEN and CDR2 SYDVKM. The CDR3 loop spans 15 amino acids. The chain's CDR3 is CASRPGLAFSYEQYF. The CDR3 region has the DNA TGTGCCAGCAGGCCGGGACTAGCGTTCTCCTACGAGCAGTACTTC.

V usage is TRBV7-9 and J usage is TRBJ2-5; TRBD2 agrees at 10 bases. Per germline, CDR1 SEHNR and CDR2 FQNEAQ (reference sequence). After removal of 1 base from V and 3 bases from J, the junction contained 11 bases not matched to a gene. This CDR3 has 18 amino acids. The CDR3 sequence is CASSLELIAGGLEETQYF. Written as DNA, the CDR3 is TGTGCCAGCAGCTTAGAATTAATAGCGGGGGGCTTGGAAGAGACCCAGTACTTC.

This rearrangement joins TRBV7-8 to TRBJ1-4; 7 bases fit TRBD1. The CDR3 is 15 amino acids. CDR1 and CDR2 from the germline V gene are SGHVS and FQNEAQ. Losses at the gene ends were 5 bases for V and 4 bases for J; bases not matched to a gene: 7. CDR3 in amino acids: CASSETGSSNEKLFF. For the CDR3, the DNA is TGTGCCAGCAGCGAGACAGGGTCAAGTAATGAAAAACTGTTTTTT.

This clone appeared once. The chain uses TRBV10-3 and TRBJ2-2; 16 bases are a match to TRBD2. The CDR3 sequence is 19 residues long. Germline V gives CDR1 ENHRY, CDR2 SYGVKD. V was clipped by 6 bases and J by 3 bases; unmatched bases: 10. In DNA form, the CDR3 reads TGTGCCATCAGACCCGGGACTAGCGGGGGGGGAAAGCACACCGGGGAGCTGTTTTTT. Translation: CAIRPGTSGGGKHTGELFF.

V and J are TRBV10-1 and TRBJ1-1; D ambiguous. CDR1 and CDR2 (germline): WNHNN, SYGVQD (reference sequence). V was pared by 10 bases and J by 0 bases, with 15 bases between. The CDR3 covers 14 residues. In nucleotides, the CDR3 is TGCGCCATCGGAGGGAACAGAGTGAACACTGAAGCTTTCTTT. Amino acid sequence: CAIGGNRVNTEAFF.

This clone appeared once. V usage is TRBV27 and J usage is TRBJ1-5; 7 positions agree with TRBD1. The CDR3 contains 16 residues. The ends lost 5 bases at V and 0 bases at J; junction bases unmatched: 7. Looked up from germline, CDR1 is MNHEY and CDR2 is SMNVEV (reference sequence). The CDR3 nucleotides read TGTGCCAGCAGTCTACAGGGGCCCTATAGCAATCAGCCCCAGCATTTT. The encoded protein is CASSLQGPYSNQPQHF.

The chain combines TRBV4-1 with TRBJ2-1; D remains unclear. Trimming stripped 0 bases from V and 1 base from J, with 16 bases between. The CDR3 totals 18 residues. Germline lookup yields CDR1 MGHRA and CDR2 YSYEKL. The CDR3 DNA follows: TGCGCCAGCAGCCAAGAAGACTTAACAAAAGGATCCTACAATGAGCAGTTCTTC. This translates into CASSQEDLTKGSYNEQFF.

J is TRBJ2-7 and V is TRBV10-3; 8 positions match TRBD2. This CDR3 is built from 18 residues. Germline V gene sequence: CDR1 ENHRY, CDR2 SYGVKD. After removal of 1 base from V and 2 bases from J, the junction contained 13 bases not matched to a gene. The CDR3 DNA follows: TGTGCCATCAGTGAGTTCGGAGCGGGCGGGAGGTTGGCCTACGAGCAGTACTTC. Amino acid sequence: CAISEFGAGGRLAYEQYF.

The rearrangement joins TRBV27 to TRBJ2-5, with TRBD2 as a possible D gene (6 bases). The closer fit of TRBJ2-7 to the DNA end suggests the J call may be wrong. Germline loops: CDR1 MNHEY, CDR2 SMNVEV (reference sequence). The CDR3 length is 15 residues. The CDR3 DNA reads as TGTGCCAGCAGTTGGGGCGGGGCAGGGCCCTACGAGCAGTACTTC. Translated, it gives CASSWGGAGPYEQYF.

In nucleotides, the CDR3 is TGTGCCAGCAGTAGAATAGGACTAGCAGTCCCTAACGAGCAGTACTTC. This encodes CASSRIGLAVPNEQYF. The chain couples TRBV11-2 to TRBJ2-7; 8 bases fit TRBD2. V shed 6 bases, J shed 5 bases, and the junction held 15 bases outside the gene matches. This CDR3 region has 16 residues. CDR1 and CDR2 (germline): SGHAT, FQNNGV.

The rearrangement joins TRBV6-5 to TRBJ1-1; no definite D call. Germline CDR1 is MNHEY and CDR2 is SVGAGI. V lost 3 bases to trimming and J lost 4 bases, with 12 bases between them. The CDR3 is 14 residues long. The DNA for the CDR3 is TGTGCCAGCAGTTATTTTTTCGACTTCACTGAAGCTTTCTTT. Residues: CASSYFFDFTEAFF.

The gene calls are TRBV21-1 and TRBJ1-5; whether TRBD1, the table's D call, matches the DNA was not checked. TRBV21-1 is designated a pseudogene. This CDR3 has 16 residues. For the CDR3, the DNA is TGTGCCAGCAGCAACCCCCAGGGGCCGGCCAATCAGCCCCAGCATTTT. Its protein product is CASSNPQGPANQPQHF.

The genes are TRBV5-1 and TRBJ2-1; D not resolved. This CDR3 has 11 residues. V was clipped by 6 bases and J by 3 bases, with 4 bases between them. Germline V gene sequence: CDR1 SGHRS, CDR2 YFSETQ. The CDR3 bases are TGCGCCAGCACCGTCTACAATGAGCAGTTCTTC. Encoded protein: CASTVYNEQFF.

The genes are TRBV11-1 and TRBJ2-7; tentatively, D is TRBD2 (6 bases). Trimming took 3 bases from V and 3 from J, leaving 12 bases between them. CDR3 size: 14 residues. Germline V lookup: CDR1 SGHAT, CDR2 FQDESV (reference sequence). In DNA form, the CDR3 reads TGTGCCAGCAGCTTGACGACTAGTCGCTACGAGCAGTACTTC. Translating it yields CASSLTTSRYEQYF.